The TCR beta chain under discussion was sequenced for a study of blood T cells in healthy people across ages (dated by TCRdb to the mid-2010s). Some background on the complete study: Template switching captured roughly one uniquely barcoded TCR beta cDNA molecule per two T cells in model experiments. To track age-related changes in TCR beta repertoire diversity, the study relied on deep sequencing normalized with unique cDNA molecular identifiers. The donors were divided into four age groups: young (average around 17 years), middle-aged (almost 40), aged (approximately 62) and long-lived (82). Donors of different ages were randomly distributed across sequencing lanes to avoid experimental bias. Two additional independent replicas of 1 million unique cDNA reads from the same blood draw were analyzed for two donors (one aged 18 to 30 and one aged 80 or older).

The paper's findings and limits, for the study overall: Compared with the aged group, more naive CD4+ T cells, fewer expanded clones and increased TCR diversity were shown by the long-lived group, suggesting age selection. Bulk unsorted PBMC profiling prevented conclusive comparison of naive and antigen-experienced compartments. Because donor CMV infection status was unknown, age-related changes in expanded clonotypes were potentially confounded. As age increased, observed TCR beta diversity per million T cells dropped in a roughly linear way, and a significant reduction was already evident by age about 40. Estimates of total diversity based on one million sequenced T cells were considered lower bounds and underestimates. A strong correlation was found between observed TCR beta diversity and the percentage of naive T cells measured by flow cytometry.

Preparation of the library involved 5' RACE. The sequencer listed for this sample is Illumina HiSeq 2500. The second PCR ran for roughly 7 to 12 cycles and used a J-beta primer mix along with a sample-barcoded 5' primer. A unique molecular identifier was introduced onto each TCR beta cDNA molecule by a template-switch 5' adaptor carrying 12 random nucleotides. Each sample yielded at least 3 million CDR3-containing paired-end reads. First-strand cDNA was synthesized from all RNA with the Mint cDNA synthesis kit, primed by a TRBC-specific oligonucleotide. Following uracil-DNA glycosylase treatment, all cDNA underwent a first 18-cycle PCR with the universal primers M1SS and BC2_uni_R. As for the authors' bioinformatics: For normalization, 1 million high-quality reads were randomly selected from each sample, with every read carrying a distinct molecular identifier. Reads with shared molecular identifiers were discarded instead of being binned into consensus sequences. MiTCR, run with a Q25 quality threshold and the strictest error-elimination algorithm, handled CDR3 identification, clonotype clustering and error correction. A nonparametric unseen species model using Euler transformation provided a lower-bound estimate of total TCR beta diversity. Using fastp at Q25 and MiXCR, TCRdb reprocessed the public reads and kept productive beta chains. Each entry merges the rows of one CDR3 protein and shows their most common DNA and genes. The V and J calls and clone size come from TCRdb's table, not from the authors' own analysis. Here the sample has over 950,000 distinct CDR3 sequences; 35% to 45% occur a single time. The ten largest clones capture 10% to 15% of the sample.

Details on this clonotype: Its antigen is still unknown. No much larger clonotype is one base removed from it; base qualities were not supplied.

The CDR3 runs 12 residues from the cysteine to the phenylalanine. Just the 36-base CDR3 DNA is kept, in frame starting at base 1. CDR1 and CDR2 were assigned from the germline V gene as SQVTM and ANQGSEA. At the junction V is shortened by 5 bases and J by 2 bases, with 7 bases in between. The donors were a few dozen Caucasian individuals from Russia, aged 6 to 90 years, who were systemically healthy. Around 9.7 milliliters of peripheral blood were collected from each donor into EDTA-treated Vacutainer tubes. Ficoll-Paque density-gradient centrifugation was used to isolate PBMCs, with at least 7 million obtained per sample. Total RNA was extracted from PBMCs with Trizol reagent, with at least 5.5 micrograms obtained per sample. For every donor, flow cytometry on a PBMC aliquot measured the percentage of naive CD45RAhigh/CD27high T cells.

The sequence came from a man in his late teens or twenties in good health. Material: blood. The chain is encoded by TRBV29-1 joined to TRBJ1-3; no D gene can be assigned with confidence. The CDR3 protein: CSVKPAGNTIYF. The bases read TGCAGCGTTAAACCCGCTGGAAACACCATATATTTT.